This T cell receptor beta chain was recorded in a study of OX40 agonist ivuxolimab in advanced cancers. Study background: An agonistic anti-OX40 (CD134) antibody, ivuxolimab, was used to treat the patients. Study conclusions and caveats: In CD8+ T cells, expanded clones were on average more numerous than in CD4+.

Between the trimmed V and J ends, which lost 3 bases and 11 bases, there was a span of 10 bases. The CDR3 consists of 10 residues. From germline, CDR1 is DFQATT and CDR2 SNEGSKA (reference sequence). This table comes from immunoSEQ multiplex PCR, and its TCRdb copy is limited to in-frame clones, with some not included. The repertoire holds roughly 70,000 clones, about 88% seen once, with under 0.75% in the top ten. Regarding this clone: The target antigen is unknown.

The sequence was obtained from an adult with an advanced solid tumor such as melanoma, head and neck, liver or kidney cancer. The V call is TRBV20-1, the J call TRBJ1-1; no clear D. Sequencing used CD4+ or CD8+ T cells sorted from blood, obtained in a trial of the OX40 agonist ivuxolimab. CDR3 residues: CSARGDWAFF. DNA of the CDR3: TGCAGTGCTAGGGGTGATTGGGCTTTCTTT.